This T cell receptor beta chain was sequenced for a study of CXCR3-negative and CXCR3-positive naive CD8 T cells. As regards this clonotype: The antigen is undetermined.

Study results and caveats: Relative to CXCR3-negative naive cells, CXCR3-positive naive cells had more hydrophobic TRB CDR3s.

Germline CDR1 is SGHRS and CDR2 is YFSETQ. The CDR3 extends over 16 amino acids. Each TRB cDNA library was prepared by 5' RACE (with UMI labels). TCRdb reprocessed the 5' RACE reads, with one entry per CDR3 protein and no DNA. The listing records about 120,000 distinct CDR3 sequences. This receptor was obtained from a human donor in good health. Some clones in this sample may be carry-over from other donors' samples. The sequenced material came from naive CXCR3+ CD8+ T cells from blood. Subset of the sample: CD45RO-CCR7+CD27+CD95- naive CD8+ T cells expressing CXCR3 (TNR3+). V gene TRBV5-1 combines with J gene TRBJ2-1; TCRdb reports TRBD2, a call that lacks DNA to check it against. The CDR3 loop reads CASSSLAGGSYNEQFF.